The clone carrying this T cell receptor (beta chain) was recorded at least ten times. Its antigen is unidentified. Germline loops: CDR1 LNHDA, CDR2 SQIVND (reference sequence). Trimming took 6 bases from V and 4 from J; bases not matched to a gene: 6. CDR3 size: 15 residues. Sequencing involved patients with CD8+CD57+ cell expansion previously shown by flow cytometry. CDR3 and TCR beta VDJ profiling relied on a genomic DNA template. TCRdb re-derived calls from the reads in MiXCR, one entry per CDR3 protein. Among 150,000 to 200,000 distinct CDR3 sequences, roughly 50% were seen once, and the ten largest hold about 1.8%. The sample comes from a study of CD8+CD57+ T cells in acquired aplastic anemia. Whole-study context: Sorting CD4+ and CD8+ cells gave DNA averaging approximately 2.9 ug. Study-level points and caveats: Overlapping CD8+ CDR3 repertoires of patients and controls contained twenty-nine shared sequences.

The source is a human donor with aplastic anemia. Sequencing was done on a sample of sorted CD4+, CD8+, or CD8+CD57+ T cells (not recorded which) from PBMCs. The rearrangement joins TRBV19 to TRBJ2-3; 11 bases are shared with TRBD2. Written as DNA, the CDR3 is TGTGCCAGTAGAGATAGCGGGGGGGCCGCAGATACGCAGTATTTT. Its protein is CASRDSGGAADTQYF.